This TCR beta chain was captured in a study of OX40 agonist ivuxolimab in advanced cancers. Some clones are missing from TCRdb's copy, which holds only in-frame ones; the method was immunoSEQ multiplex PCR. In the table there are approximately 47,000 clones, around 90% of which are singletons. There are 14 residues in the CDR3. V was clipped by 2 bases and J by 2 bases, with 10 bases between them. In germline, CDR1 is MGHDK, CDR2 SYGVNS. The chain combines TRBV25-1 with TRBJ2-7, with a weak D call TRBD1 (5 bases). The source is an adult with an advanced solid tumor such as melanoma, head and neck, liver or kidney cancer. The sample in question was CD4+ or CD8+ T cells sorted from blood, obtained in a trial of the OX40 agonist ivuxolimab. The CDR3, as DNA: TGTGCCAGCAGTGAAACCAGGGTTGCCTACGAGCAGTACTTC. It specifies CASSETRVAYEQYF.